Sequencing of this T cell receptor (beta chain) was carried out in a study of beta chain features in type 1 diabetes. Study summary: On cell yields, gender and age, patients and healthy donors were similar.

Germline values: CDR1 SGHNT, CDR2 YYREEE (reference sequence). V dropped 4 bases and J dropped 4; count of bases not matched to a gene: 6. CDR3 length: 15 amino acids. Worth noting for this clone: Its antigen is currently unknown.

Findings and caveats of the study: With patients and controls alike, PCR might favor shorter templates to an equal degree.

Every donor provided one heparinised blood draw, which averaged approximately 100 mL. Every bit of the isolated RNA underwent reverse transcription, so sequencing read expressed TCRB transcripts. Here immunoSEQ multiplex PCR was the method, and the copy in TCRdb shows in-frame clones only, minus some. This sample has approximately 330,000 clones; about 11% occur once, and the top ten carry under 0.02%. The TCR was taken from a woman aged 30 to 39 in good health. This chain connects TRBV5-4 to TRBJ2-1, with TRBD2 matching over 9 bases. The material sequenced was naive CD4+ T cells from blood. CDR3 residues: CASSPSGNYYNEQFF. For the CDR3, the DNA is TGTGCCAGCAGCCCTAGCGGGAACTATTACAATGAGCAGTTCTTC.